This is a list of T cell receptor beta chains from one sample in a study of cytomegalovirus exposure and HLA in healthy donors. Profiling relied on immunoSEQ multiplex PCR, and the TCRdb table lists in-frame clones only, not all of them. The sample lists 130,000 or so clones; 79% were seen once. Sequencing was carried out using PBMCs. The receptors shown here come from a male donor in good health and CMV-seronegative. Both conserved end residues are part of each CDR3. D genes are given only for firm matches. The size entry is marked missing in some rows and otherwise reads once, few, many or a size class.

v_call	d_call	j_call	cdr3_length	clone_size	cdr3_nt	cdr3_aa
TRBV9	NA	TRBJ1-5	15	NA	TGTGCCAGCAGCGTAGGAGGTATAGAAGGCCAGCCCCAGCATTTT	CASSVGGIEGQPQHF
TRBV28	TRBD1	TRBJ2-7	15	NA	TGTGCCAGCAGTTTATCCCGGACAGGGCTCAACGAGCAGTACTTC	CASSLSRTGLNEQYF
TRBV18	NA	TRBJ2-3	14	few	TGTGCCAGCTCTCCCGGGATCCTAAAGGCTACGCAGTATTTT	CASSPGILKATQYF
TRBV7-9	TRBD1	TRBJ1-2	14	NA	TGTGCCAGCAGCTTAAGGGGACAGGGAGATGGCTACACCTTC	CASSLRGQGDGYTF
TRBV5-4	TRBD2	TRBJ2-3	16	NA	TGTGCCAGCAGCACGGCTAGCGGGGGGAACACAGATACGCAGTATTTT	CASSTASGGNTDTQYF
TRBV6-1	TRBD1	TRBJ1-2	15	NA	TGTGCCAGCAGTGAGCTACAGGGGGCAAGCTATGGCTACACCTTC	CASSELQGASYGYTF
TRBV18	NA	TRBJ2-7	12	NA	TGTGCCAGCTCACCTCTAGACTACGAGCAGTACTTC	CASSPLDYEQYF
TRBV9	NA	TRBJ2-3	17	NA	TGTGCCAGCAGCGTAGAGGGAGGGGGGACTAGCACAGATACGCAGTATTTT	CASSVEGGGTSTDTQYF
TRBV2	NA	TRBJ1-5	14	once	TGTGCCAGCAATCGGGGGGGGGCGCATCAGCCCCAGCATTTT	CASNRGGAHQPQHF
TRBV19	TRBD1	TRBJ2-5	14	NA	TGTGCCAGTAGTATAACGGACAGGAGGGAGACCCAGTACTTC	CASSITDRRETQYF
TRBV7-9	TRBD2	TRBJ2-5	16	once	TGTGCCAGCAGTTCCCTCGGACTAGCGGACCAAGAGACCCAGTACTTC	CASSSLGLADQETQYF
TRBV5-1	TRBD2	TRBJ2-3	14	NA	TGCGCCAGCAGCGAGGGGAGGGTTATAGATACGCAGTATTTT	CASSEGRVIDTQYF
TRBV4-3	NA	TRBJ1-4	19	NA	TGCGCCAGCAGCCCCCCCCCGGCAGGGCGGAAGGTGGCTAATGAAAAACTGTTTTTT	CASSPPPAGRKVANEKLFF
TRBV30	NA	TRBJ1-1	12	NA	TGTGCCTGGAACAGGGATAGTACTGAAGCTTTCTTT	CAWNRDSTEAFF
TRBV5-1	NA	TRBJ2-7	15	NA	TGCGCCAGCAGCCTTACAGGTCTGGCCTCCTACGAGCAGTACTTC	CASSLTGLASYEQYF
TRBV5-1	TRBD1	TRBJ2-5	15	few	TGCGCCAGCAGCTTGGTCGGGACAGGAGAAGAGACCCAGTACTTC	CASSLVGTGEETQYF
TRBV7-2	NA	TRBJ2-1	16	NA	TGTGCCAGCAGCTTAGCGGGGGCCGCCTCGGGTGTAGAGCAGTTCTTC	CASSLAGAASGVEQFF
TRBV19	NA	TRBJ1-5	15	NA	TGTGCCAGTAGTATAGGAGGAGATTTGACCCAGCCCCAGCATTTT	CASSIGGDLTQPQHF
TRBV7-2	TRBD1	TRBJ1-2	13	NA	TGTGCCAGCAGCGCGGGACAGTTCTATGGCTACACCTTC	CASSAGQFYGYTF
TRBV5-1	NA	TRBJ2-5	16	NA	TGCGCCAGCAGCTTAAGGGAGGAGATCCCCAGCGAGACCCAGTACTTC	CASSLREEIPSETQYF
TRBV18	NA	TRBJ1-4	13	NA	TGTGCCAGCTCACCCGACAGTAATGAAAAACTGTTTTTT	CASSPDSNEKLFF
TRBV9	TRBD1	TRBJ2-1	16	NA	TGTGCCAGCAGCGTAGGACCGGGACAGGGTAACAATGAGCAGTTCTTC	CASSVGPGQGNNEQFF
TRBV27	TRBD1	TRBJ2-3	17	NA	TGTGCCAGCAGTTCCCGGACAGGACACTCTAGCACAGATACGCAGTATTTT	CASSSRTGHSSTDTQYF
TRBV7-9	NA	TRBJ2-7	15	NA	TGTGCCAGCAGCTTAAATAGGCAGGGAATGGACGAGCAGTACTTC	CASSLNRQGMDEQYF
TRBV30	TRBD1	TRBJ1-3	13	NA	TGTGCCTGGAAGGGACAGGGGGTAAACACCATATATTTT	CAWKGQGVNTIYF
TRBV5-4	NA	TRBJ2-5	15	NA	TGTGCCAGCAGCTTGGCCCTAGCGTCCCAAGAGACCCAGTACTTC	CASSLALASQETQYF
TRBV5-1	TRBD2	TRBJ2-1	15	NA	TGCGCCAGCAGCATACTAGCGGGGGCTTACAATGAGCAGTTCTTC	CASSILAGAYNEQFF
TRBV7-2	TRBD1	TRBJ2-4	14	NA	TGTGCCAGCAGCCCACGGACAGGGGAGAACATTCAGTACTTC	CASSPRTGENIQYF
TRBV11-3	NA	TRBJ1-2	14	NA	TGTGCCAGCAGTCTCTCGGTAGGGGACTATGGCTACACCTTC	CASSLSVGDYGYTF
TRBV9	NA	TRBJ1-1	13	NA	TGTGCCAGCAGCGTAGGCGGAGACACTGAAGCTTTCTTT	CASSVGGDTEAFF
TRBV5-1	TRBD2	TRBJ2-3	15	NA	TGCGCCAGCAGCTTGTCCGGGGGGGGAACAGATACGCAGTATTTT	CASSLSGGGTDTQYF
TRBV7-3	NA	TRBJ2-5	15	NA	TGTGCCAGCAGCCCTTCTGGGGGCGTAGGGGAGACCCAGTACTTC	CASSPSGGVGETQYF
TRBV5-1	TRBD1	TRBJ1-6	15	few	TGCGCCAGCAGCATACAGGGGGCGGTAAATTCACCCCTCCACTTT	CASSIQGAVNSPLHF
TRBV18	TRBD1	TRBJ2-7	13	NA	TGTGCCAGCCAACGGACAGGCTCCTACGAGCAGTACTTC	CASQRTGSYEQYF
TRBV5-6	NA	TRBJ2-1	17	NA	TGTGCCAGCAGCTTGGAGGGGCGGGGCATCTCCTACAATGAGCAGTTCTTC	CASSLEGRGISYNEQFF
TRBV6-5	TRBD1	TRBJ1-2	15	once	TGTGCCAGCAGATGGGACAGGGGCGCTAACTATGGCTACACCTTC	CASRWDRGANYGYTF
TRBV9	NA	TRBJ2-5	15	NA	TGTGCCAGCAGCGAGGGGGGGAACCTCCAAGAGACCCAGTACTTC	CASSEGGNLQETQYF
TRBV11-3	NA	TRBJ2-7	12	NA	TGTGCCAGCAGCTCCCTCTCCTACGAGCAGTACTTC	CASSSLSYEQYF
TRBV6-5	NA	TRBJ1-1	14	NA	TGTGCCAGCAGTTCCTCGTTAGGGGAACGGGAAGCTTTCTTT	CASSSSLGEREAFF
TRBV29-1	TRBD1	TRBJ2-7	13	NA	TGCAGCGGAGGACAGGGGGCCGACTACGAGCAGTACTTC	CSGGQGADYEQYF
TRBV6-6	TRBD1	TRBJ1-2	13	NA	TGTGCCGCCCACAGGGGAGGATGGGATGGCTACACCTTC	CAAHRGGWDGYTF
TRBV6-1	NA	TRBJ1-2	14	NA	TGTGCCAGCACAACTCGGACGGGGGTCTATGGCTACACCTTC	CASTTRTGVYGYTF
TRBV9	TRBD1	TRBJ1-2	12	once	TGTGCCAGCAGCACCTGGACAGGGGTAGTCACCTTC	CASSTWTGVVTF
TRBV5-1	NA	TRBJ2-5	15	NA	TGCGCCAGCAGCCCCAGCCAGGGCGATTGGGAGACCCAGTACTTC	CASSPSQGDWETQYF
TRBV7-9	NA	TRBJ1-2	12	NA	TGTGCCAGCAGCCCCTCGTTCTATGGCTACACCTTC	CASSPSFYGYTF
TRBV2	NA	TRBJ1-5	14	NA	TGTGCCAGCAGTCCGGGGTCGAGCAATCAGCCCCAGCATTTT	CASSPGSSNQPQHF
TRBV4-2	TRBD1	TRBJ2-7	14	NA	TGTGCCAGCAGCCAAGATTCAGGGGGCGGCGAGCAGTACTTC	CASSQDSGGGEQYF
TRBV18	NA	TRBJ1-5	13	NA	TGTGCCAGCTCACCTGCTCAGGAACAGCCCCAGCATTTT	CASSPAQEQPQHF
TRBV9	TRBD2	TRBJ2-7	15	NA	TGTGCCAGCAGCACTCGGACTAGCGGGGTCTACGAGCAGTACTTC	CASSTRTSGVYEQYF
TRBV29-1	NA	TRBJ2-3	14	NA	TGCAGCGTTGACATGGGCCGTGGCACAGATACGCAGTATTTT	CSVDMGRGTDTQYF
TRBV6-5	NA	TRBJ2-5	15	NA	TGTGCCAGCAGTCCAGGGGACGTGGGTCAAGAGACCCAGTACTTC	CASSPGDVGQETQYF
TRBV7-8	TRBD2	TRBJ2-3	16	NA	TGTGCCAGCAGCTTCAGTAGGGCGGCGGGGGCAGATACGCAGTATTTT	CASSFSRAAGADTQYF
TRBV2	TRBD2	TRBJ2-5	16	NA	TGTGCCAGCACTCCCTCCTTCCGCGGGGGGGGAGAGACCCAGTACTTC	CASTPSFRGGGETQYF